This TCR beta chain was recovered during a study of blood T cells in healthy people across ages. Then a second PCR, running roughly 6 to 11 cycles, was carried out with a sample-barcoded 5' primer and a J-beta primer mix. Each cDNA molecule was tagged by a template-switch adaptor that had 12 random nucleotides. TCRdb recomputed calls from the 5' RACE reads with MiXCR, one row per CDR3 protein. The sample yields about 570,000 distinct CDR3 sequences, 27% seen once. The germline gives CDR1 SGHAT, CDR2 FQNNGV. V was clipped by 2 bases and J by 3 bases, with 11 bases between them. This CDR3 is built from 14 residues. These data were likewise used in another study, on T cells of mothers and their children. That work states: Reads recorded for TCR beta CDR3 numbered over 8 million per mother and about 3 million per child. Slightly higher but non-significant overlap marked related mother-child pairs versus unrelated pairs.

The origin of this receptor is a boy younger than 10 in good health. Sequences were obtained from blood. The chain links TRBV11-2 to TRBJ2-7, with D tentatively TRBD1 (5 bases). The CDR3: CASSLKGHVYEQYF. CDR3 bases: TGTGCCAGCAGCTTAAAAGGACACGTCTACGAGCAGTACTTC.